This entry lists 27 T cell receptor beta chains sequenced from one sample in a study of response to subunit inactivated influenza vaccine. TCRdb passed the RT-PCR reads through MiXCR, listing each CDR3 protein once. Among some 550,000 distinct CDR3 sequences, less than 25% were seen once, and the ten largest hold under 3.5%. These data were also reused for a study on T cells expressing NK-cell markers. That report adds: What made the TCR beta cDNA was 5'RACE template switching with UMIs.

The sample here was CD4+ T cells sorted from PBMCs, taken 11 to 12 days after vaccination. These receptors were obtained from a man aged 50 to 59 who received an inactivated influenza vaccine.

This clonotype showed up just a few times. CDR3 sequence (DNA): TGTGCCAGCAGTCTTCCCCGGACTAGCGGGATGCTAACCTACGAGCAGTACTTC. It encodes CASSLPRTSGMLTYEQYF. The rearrangement links TRBV28 to TRBJ2-7; 12 nucleotides agree with TRBD2. The CDR3 spans 18 residues. From germline, CDR1 is MDHEN and CDR2 SYDVKM. The ends lost 5 bases at V and 2 bases at J; junction bases unmatched: 13.

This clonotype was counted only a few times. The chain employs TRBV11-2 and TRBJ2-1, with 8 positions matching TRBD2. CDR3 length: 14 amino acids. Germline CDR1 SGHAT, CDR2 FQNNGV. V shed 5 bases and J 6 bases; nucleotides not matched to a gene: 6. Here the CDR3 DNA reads TGTGCCAGCAGCCCAATCCTAGCGGGCAATGAGCAGTTCTTC. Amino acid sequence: CASSPILAGNEQFF.

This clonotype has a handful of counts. The CDR3 is CSARDQKQPQETQYF. CDR3 nucleotides: TGCAGTGCTAGAGATCAGAAGCAGCCCCAAGAGACCCAGTACTTC. The rearrangement joins TRBV20-1 to TRBJ2-5; D not certain. V lost 0 bases, J lost 1 base, and 12 bases lay in between. Looked up from germline, CDR1 is DFQATT and CDR2 is SNEGSKA (reference sequence). The CDR3 covers 15 residues.

The CDR3 DNA reads as TGTGCCAGCAGCTTAGATCGAGCCAGGGGCACTGAAGCTTTCTTT. This codes for CASSLDRARGTEAFF. V is TRBV7-2 and J is TRBJ1-1, with D possibly TRBD1 on 6 matching bases. There are 15 residues in the CDR3. Trimming shortened V by 1 base and J by 4 bases, and 13 bases separated the two germline ends. Germline CDR1 SGHTA, CDR2 FQGNSA.

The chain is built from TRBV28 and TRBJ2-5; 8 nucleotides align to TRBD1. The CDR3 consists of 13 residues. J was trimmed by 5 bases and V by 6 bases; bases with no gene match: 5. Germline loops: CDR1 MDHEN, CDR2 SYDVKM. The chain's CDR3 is CASSHHRGETQYF. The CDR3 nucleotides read TGTGCCAGCAGCCATCACAGGGGGGAGACCCAGTACTTC.

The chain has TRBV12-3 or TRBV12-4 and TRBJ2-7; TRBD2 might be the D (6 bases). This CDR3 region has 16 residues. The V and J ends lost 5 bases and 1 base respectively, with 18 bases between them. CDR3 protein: CASSPRGGFRSYEQYF. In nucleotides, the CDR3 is TGTGCCAGCAGTCCTCGTGGAGGGTTCAGGTCCTACGAGCAGTACTTC.

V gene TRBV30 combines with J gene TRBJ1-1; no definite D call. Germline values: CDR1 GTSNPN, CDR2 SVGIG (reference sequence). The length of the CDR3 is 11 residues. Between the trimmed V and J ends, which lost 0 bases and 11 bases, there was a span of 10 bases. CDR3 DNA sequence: TGTGCCTGGAGTGTACAGAGGAGGGCTTTCTTT. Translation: CAWSVQRRAFF.

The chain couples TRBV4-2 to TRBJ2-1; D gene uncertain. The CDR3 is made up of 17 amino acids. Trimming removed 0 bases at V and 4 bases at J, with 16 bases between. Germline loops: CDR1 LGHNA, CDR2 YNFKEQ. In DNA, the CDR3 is TGTGCCAGCAGCCAAGAGAATCCCGGATTGACATACAATGAGCAGTTCTTC. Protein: CASSQENPGLTYNEQFF.

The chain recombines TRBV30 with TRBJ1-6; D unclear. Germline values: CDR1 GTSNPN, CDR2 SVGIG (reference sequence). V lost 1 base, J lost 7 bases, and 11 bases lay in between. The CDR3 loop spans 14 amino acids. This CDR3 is CAWSELGMNSPLHF. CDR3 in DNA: TGTGCCTGGAGTGAGTTGGGAATGAATTCACCCCTCCACTTT. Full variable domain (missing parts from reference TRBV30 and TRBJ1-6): SQTIHQWPATLVQPVGSPLSLECTVEGTSNPNLYWYRQAAGRGLQLLFYSVGIGQISSEVPQNLSASRPQDRQFILSSKKLLLSDSGFYLCAWSELGMNSPLHFGNGTRLTVT.

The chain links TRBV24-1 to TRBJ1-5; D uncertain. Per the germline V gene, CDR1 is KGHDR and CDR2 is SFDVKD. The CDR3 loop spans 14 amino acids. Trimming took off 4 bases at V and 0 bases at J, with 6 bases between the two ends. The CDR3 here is CATSESNSNQPQHF. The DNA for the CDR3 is TGTGCCACCAGTGAGAGCAATAGCAATCAGCCCCAGCATTTT.

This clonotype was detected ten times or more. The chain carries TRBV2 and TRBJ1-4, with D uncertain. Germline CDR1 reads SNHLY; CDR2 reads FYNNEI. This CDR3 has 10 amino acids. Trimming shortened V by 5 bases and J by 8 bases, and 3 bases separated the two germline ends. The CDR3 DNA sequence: TGTGCCAGCAGTAGGGAAAAACTGTTTTTT. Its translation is CASSREKLFF.

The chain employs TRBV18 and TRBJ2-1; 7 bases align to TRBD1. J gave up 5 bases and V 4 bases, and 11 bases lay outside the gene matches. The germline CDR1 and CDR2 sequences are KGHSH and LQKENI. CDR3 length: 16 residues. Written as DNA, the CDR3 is TGTGCCAGCTCACTCGTACAGGGGAGCGGTGACAATGAGCAGTTCTTC. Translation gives CASSLVQGSGDNEQFF.

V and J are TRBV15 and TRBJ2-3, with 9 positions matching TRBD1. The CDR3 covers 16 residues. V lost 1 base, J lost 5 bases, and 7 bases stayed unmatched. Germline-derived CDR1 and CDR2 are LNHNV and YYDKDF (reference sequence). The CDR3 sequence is CATSRVATGGKDTQYF. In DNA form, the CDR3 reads TGTGCCACCAGCAGAGTCGCGACAGGGGGTAAAGATACGCAGTATTTT.

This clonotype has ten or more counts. The CDR3 coding sequence is TGCAGTGCTAGAGATTGGGCGGGCACAGATACGCAGTATTTT. It is translated as CSARDWAGTDTQYF. The chain combines TRBV20-1 with TRBJ2-3, with D hard to call. Between the trimmed V and J ends, which lost 0 bases and 1 base, there was a span of 8 bases. This CDR3 comprises 14 residues. Per germline, CDR1 DFQATT and CDR2 SNEGSKA (reference sequence).

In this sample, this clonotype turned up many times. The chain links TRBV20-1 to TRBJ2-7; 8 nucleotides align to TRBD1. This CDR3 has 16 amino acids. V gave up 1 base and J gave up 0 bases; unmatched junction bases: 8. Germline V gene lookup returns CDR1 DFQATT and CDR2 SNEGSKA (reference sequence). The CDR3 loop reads CSARVIRDRTSYEQYF. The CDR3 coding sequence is TGCAGTGCTAGAGTAATCCGGGACAGGACCTCCTACGAGCAGTACTTC.

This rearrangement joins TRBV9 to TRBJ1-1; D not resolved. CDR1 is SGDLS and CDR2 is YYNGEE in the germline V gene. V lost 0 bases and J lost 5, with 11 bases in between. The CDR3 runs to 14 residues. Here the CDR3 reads CASSVAGLGTEAFF. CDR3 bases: TGTGCCAGCAGCGTAGCCGGGCTGGGGACTGAAGCTTTCTTT. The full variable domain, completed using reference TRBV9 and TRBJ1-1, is DSGVTQTPKHLITATGQRVTLRCSPRSGDLSVYWYQQSLDQGLQFLIQYYNGEERAKGNILERFSAQQFPDLHSELNLSSLELGDSALYFCASSVAGLGTEAFFGQGTRLTVV.

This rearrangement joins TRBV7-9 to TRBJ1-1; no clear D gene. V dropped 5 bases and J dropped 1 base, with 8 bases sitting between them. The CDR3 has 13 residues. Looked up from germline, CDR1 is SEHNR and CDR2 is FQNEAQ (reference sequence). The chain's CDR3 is CASSPVRNTEAFF. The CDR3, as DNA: TGTGCCAGCAGCCCCGTAAGGAACACTGAAGCTTTCTTT.

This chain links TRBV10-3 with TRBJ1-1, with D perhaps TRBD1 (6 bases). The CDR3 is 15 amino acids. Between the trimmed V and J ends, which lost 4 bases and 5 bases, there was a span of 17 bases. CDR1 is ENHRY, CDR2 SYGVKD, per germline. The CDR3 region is CAISGYTGRGTEAFF. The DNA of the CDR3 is TGTGCCATCAGTGGGTATACAGGGCGCGGTACTGAAGCTTTCTTT.

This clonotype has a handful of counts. CDR3 sequence: CASSYSVRGEQYF. The CDR3 region has the DNA TGTGCCAGCAGTTACTCGGTTAGGGGGGAGCAGTACTTC. The rearrangement uses TRBV6-5 and TRBJ2-7; maybe TRBD1 (6 bases). The V and J ends lost 0 bases and 7 bases respectively, with 10 bases between them. In germline, CDR1 is MNHEY, CDR2 SVGAGI. The CDR3 spans 13 residues.

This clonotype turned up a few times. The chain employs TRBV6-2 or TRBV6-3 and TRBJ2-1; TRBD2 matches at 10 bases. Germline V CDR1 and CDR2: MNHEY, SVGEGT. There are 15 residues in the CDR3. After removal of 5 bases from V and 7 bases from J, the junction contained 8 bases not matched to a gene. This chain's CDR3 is CASSTSSGGRNEQFF. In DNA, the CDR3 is TGTGCCAGCAGTACGTCTAGCGGGGGTAGGAATGAGCAGTTCTTC.

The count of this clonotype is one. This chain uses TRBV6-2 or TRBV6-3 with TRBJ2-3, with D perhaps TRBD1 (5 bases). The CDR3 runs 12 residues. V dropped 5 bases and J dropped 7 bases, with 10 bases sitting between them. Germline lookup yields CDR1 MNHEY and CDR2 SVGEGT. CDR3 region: CASSIPGHTQYF. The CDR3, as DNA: TGTGCCAGCAGTATCCCAGGGCATACGCAGTATTTT.

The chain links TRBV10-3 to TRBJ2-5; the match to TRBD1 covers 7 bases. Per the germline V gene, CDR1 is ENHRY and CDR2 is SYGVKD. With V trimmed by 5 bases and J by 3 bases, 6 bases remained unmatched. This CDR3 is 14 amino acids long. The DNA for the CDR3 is TGTGCCATCAGTATCCTCGGGACAGAAGAGACCCAGTACTTC. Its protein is CAISILGTEETQYF.

CDR3 nucleotide sequence: TGTGCCATCAGTGAGTCGAGGGGGCCGGGGGAGACCCAGTACTTC. Translation: CAISESRGPGETQYF. The V call is TRBV10-3, the J call TRBJ2-5; 7 positions match TRBD1. The J segment lost 5 bases and the V segment lost 0 bases, leaving 6 bases of the junction unmatched. Germline V gives CDR1 ENHRY, CDR2 SYGVKD. This CDR3 is built from 15 residues.

The CDR3 region has the DNA TGCAGCGTTGCTCCAGGACTAGCGGGAGTTTATGAGCAGTTCTTC. This sequence encodes CSVAPGLAGVYEQFF. The rearrangement uses TRBV29-1 and TRBJ2-1; 13 nucleotides align to TRBD2. With 4 bases clipped from V and 8 bases from J, the junction kept 8 bases outside the gene matches. Germline V gene data show CDR1 as SQVTM and CDR2 as ANQGSEA. The CDR3 consists of 15 residues.

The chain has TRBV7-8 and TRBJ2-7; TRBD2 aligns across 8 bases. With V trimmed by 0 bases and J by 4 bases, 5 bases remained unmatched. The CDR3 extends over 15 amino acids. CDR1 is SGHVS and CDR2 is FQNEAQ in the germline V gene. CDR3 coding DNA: TGTGCCAGCAGCTTAGCGAGCGGGAGTGGGTACGAGCAGTACTTC. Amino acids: CASSLASGSGYEQYF.

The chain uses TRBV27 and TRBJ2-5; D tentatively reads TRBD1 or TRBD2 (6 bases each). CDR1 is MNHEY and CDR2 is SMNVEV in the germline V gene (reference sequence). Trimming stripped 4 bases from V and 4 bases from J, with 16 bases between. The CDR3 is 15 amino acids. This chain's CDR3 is CASSSRGGGRETQYF. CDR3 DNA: TGTGCCAGCAGTTCGAGAGGAGGGGGAAGAGAGACCCAGTACTTC.

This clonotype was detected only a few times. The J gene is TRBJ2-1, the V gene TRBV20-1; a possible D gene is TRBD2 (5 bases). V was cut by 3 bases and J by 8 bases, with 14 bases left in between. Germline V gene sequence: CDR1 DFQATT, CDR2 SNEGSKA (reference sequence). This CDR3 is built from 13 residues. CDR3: CSASSALSYEQFF. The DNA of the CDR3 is TGCAGTGCTAGTAGCGCTCTTTCGTATGAGCAGTTCTTC.